The text below deals with one TCR beta chain. Its target is not known. A mixed TRB-A/B primer pool amplified rearranged TRB by multiplex touch-down PCR. TCRdb re-called the multiplex PCR reads through MiXCR, storing one row per CDR3 protein. This repertoire shows approximately 11,000 distinct CDR3 sequences, more than 35% found once; its top ten account for approximately 7%. This entry belongs to a study of T cell repertoires in aging, cancer and after chemotherapy. Across the study: Healthy donor repertoires were recorded over several months to years and showed clear clonal overlap. The whole study produced a dataset of millions of TCR reads. Study-wide results and limits: Untreated cancer patients had significantly lower blood TCR diversity than age-matched healthy donors.

This CDR3 has 15 amino acids. In germline, CDR1 is DFQATT, CDR2 SNEGSKA (reference sequence). With 1 base clipped from V and 3 bases from J, the junction kept 5 bases outside the gene matches. TCR beta rearrangements were amplified from peripheral blood genomic DNA. This chain connects TRBV20-1 to TRBJ2-7, with 11 bases fitting TRBD2. The sequenced sample consisted of blood. This receptor was obtained from a human donor in good health. CDR3 sequence: CSARVPGLADYEQYF. In DNA, the CDR3 is TGCAGTGCTAGAGTCCCGGGACTAGCGGACTACGAGCAGTACTTC.